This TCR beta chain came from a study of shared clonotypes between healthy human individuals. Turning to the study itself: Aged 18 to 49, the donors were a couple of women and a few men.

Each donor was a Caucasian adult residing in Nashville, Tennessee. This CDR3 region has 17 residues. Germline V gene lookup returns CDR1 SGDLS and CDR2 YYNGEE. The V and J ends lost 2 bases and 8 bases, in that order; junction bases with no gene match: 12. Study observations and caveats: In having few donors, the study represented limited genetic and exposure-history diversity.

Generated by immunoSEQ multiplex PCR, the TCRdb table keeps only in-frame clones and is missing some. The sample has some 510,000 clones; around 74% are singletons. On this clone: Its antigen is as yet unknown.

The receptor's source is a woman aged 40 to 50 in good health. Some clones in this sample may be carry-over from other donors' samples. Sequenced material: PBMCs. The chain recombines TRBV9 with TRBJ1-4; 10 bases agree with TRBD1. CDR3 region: CASSVQPFGQGGEKLFF. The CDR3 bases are TGTGCCAGCAGCGTGCAGCCGTTCGGACAGGGGGGAGAAAAACTGTTTTTT. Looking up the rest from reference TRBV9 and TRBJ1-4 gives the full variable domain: DSGVTQTPKHLITATGQRVTLRCSPRSGDLSVYWYQQSLDQGLQFLIQYYNGEERAKGNILERFSAQQFPDLHSELNLSSLELGDSALYFCASSVQPFGQGGEKLFFGSGTQLSVL.